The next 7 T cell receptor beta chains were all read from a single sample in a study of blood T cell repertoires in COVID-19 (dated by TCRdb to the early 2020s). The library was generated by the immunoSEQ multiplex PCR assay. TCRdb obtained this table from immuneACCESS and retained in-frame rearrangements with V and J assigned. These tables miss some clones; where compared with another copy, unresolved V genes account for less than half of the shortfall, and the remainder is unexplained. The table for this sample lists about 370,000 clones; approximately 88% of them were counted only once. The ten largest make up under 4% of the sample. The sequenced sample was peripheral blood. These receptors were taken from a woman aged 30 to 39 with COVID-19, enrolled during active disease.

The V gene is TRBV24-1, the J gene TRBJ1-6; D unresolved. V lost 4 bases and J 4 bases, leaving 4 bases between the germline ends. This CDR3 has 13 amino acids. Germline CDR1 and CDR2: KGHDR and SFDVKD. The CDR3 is CATSEEYNSPLHF. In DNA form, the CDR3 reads TGTGCCACCAGTGAGGAGTATAATTCACCCCTCCACTTT.

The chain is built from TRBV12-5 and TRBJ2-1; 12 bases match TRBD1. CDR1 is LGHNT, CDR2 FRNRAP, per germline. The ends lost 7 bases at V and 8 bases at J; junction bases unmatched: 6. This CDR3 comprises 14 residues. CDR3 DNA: TGTGCTAGTGTGAACGGGACAGGGGGCTATGAGCAGTTCTTC. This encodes CASVNGTGGYEQFF.

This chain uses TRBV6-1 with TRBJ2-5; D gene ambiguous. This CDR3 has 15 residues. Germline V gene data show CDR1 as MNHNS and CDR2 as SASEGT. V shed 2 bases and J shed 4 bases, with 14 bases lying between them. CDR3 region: CASSENFLRGETQYF. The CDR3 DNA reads TGTGCCAGCAGTGAAAACTTCCTAAGAGGAGAGACCCAGTACTTC.

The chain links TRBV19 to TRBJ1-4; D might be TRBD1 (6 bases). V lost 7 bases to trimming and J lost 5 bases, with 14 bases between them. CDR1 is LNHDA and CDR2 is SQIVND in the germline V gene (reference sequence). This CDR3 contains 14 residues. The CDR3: CASTPDSLNEKLFF. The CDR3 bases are TGTGCCAGTACCCCGGACAGCCTAAATGAAAAACTGTTTTTT.

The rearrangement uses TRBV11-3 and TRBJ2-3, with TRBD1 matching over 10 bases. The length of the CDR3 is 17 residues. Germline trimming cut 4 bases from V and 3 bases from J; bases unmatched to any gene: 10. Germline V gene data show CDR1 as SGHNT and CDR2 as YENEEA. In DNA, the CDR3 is TGTGCCAGCAGCTCAAACCTTGGGACAGGGGAAACAGATACGCAGTATTTT. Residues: CASSSNLGTGETDTQYF.

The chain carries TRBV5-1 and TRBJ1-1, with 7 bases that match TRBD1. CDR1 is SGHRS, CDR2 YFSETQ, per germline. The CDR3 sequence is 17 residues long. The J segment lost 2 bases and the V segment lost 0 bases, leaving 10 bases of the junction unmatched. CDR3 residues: CASSLGLMTGTNTEAFF. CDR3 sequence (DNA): TGCGCCAGCAGCTTGGGATTGATGACAGGGACAAACACTGAAGCTTTCTTT.

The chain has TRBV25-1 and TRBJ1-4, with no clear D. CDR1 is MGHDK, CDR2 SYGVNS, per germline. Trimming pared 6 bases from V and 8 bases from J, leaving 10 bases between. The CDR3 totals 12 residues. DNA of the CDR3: TGTGCCAGCAGGGGTTCCGGGGAAAAACTGTTTTTT. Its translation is CASRGSGEKLFF.